These 23 T cell receptor beta chains originate from one sample sequenced in a study of neurological immune-mediated disorders. TCRdb itself ran the 5' RACE reads through MiXCR, one entry per CDR3 protein. In the table there are fewer than 75,000 distinct CDR3 sequences, 3% to 4% of which are singletons. The specimen was PBMCs. Every receptor here comes from a man aged 40-49 years with multiple sclerosis.

The gene calls are TRBV30 and TRBJ2-3; D possibly matches TRBD1 or TRBD2 (6 bases each). Germline V lookup: CDR1 GTSNPN, CDR2 SVGIG (reference sequence). V lost 0 bases, J lost 2 bases, and 12 bases lay in between. CDR3 size: 15 residues. The CDR3, as DNA: TGTGCCTGGAGTGTACCACGGGGGCTCACAGATACGCAGTATTTT. It encodes CAWSVPRGLTDTQYF.

This clonotype was detected many times. The genes are TRBV5-1 and TRBJ1-2, with D possibly matching TRBD1 (5 bases). From germline, CDR1 is SGHRS and CDR2 YFSETQ. V lost 4 bases and J 0 bases, leaving 10 bases between the germline ends. There are 14 residues in the CDR3. CDR3 sequence reads: CASSQGTANYGYTF. The CDR3 region has the DNA TGCGCCAGCAGCCAGGGTACAGCTAACTATGGCTACACCTTC.

The sample holds many counts of this clonotype. V usage is TRBV18 and J usage is TRBJ2-3, with D tentatively TRBD1 (6 bases). CDR1 and CDR2 (germline): KGHSH, LQKENI. Trimming pared 6 bases from V and 5 bases from J, leaving 18 bases between. The CDR3 length is 15 residues. The CDR3 DNA follows: TGTGCCAGCTCTCCCGGGACAAGTAAAATAGATACGCAGTATTTT. Protein sequence: CASSPGTSKIDTQYF.

The table lists this clonotype with many counts. This sequence joins TRBV11-2 and TRBJ2-3; 11 positions match TRBD1. The CDR3 sequence is 18 residues long. The germline V gene encodes CDR1 SGHAT and CDR2 FQNNGV. Unmatched junction bases numbered 12, after V lost 6 bases and J lost 1 base. The CDR3 nucleotides are TGTGCCAGCAGTTCCGGGACAGGGGGATGGATAGGCACAGATACGCAGTATTTT. Protein: CASSSGTGGWIGTDTQYF.

This clonotype was recorded many times. The V gene is TRBV20-1, the J gene TRBJ1-1; D gene uncertain. The germline CDR1 and CDR2 sequences are DFQATT and SNEGSKA (reference sequence). Between the trimmed V and J ends, which lost 5 bases and 3 bases, there was a span of 16 bases. The CDR3 sequence is 14 residues long. Here the CDR3 DNA reads TGCAGTGCTCCTCTCAGGTCAGTAGACACTGAAGCTTTCTTT. Translated: CSAPLRSVDTEAFF.

This clonotype came up many times. The chain links TRBV5-1 to TRBJ2-2, with D perhaps matching TRBD2 (5 bases). The V gene lost 4 bases and the J gene lost 0 bases, with 13 bases spanning the gap. The germline V gene encodes CDR1 SGHRS and CDR2 YFSETQ. This CDR3 is built from 16 residues. In DNA form, the CDR3 reads TGCGCCAGCAGCCCCTACGCGGGTGCGAACACCGGGGAGCTGTTTTTT. Amino acid sequence: CASSPYAGANTGELFF.

This clonotype was seen many times. The chain has TRBV12-3 or TRBV12-4 and TRBJ2-7; D remains unclear. The CDR3 has 13 amino acids. Trimming removed 2 bases at V and 2 bases at J, with 7 bases between. CDR3 residues: CASSLRVAYEQYF. The CDR3 bases are TGTGCCAGCAGTTTAAGGGTTGCCTACGAGCAGTACTTC.

This clonotype has at least ten counts. The chain carries TRBV12-3 or TRBV12-4 and TRBJ2-5, with 9 bases aligning to TRBD1. Losses at the gene ends were 7 bases for V and 1 base for J; bases not matched to a gene: 10. The CDR3 loop spans 16 amino acids. The CDR3 protein is CASIMGTGSSQETQYF. CDR3 nucleotide sequence: TGTGCCAGCATCATGGGGACAGGGAGTTCCCAAGAGACCCAGTACTTC.

Concerning this clonotype itself: A much larger clone differs by one base, so this may be a read error. CDR3 bases: TGTGCCAGCCTGGCAGGGGGGCTGGCCAAAAAAATTCAGTACTTC. As protein: CASLAGGLAKKIQYF. The rearrangement uses TRBV27 and TRBJ2-4; TRBD1 is a possible D gene (7 bases). The germline V gene encodes CDR1 MNHEY and CDR2 SMNVEV (reference sequence). This CDR3 region has 15 residues.

This clonotype was seen only a few times. Since a much larger clone is just one base distant, this may be a read error. V gene TRBV24-1 combines with J gene TRBJ1-5; D not resolved. CDR1 and CDR2 from the germline V gene are KGHDR and SFDVKD. The CDR3 is 14 residues long. The CDR3 loop is CATSDPSSNQHQHF. The CDR3, as DNA: TGTGCCACCAGTGATCCCTCCAGCAATCAGCACCAGCATTTT.

This clonotype was observed many times. The chain combines TRBV12-3 or TRBV12-4 with TRBJ1-5; tentative D call: TRBD1 (5 bases). V was pared by 5 bases and J by 3 bases, with 14 bases between. CDR3 length equals 15 residues. This CDR3 is CASSPGTAVNQPQHF. As DNA, the CDR3 is TGTGCCAGCAGTCCCGGGACGGCCGTCAATCAGCCCCAGCATTTT.

This clonotype has ten or more counts. The chain is built from TRBV20-1 and TRBJ1-5; no clear D gene. Germline CDR1 and CDR2: DFQATT and SNEGSKA (reference sequence). The CDR3 covers 14 residues. V gave up 6 bases and J gave up 0 bases, with 12 bases separating them. Here the CDR3 DNA reads TGCAGTGCCCGCAGTACCCGTAGCAATCAGCCCCAGCATTTT. As protein: CSARSTRSNQPQHF.

This clonotype appeared many times. J is TRBJ2-5 and V is TRBV5-1; D is unclear. The CDR3 sequence is 14 residues long. Trimming took off 3 bases at V and 0 bases at J, with 9 bases between the two ends. Germline assignment: CDR1 SGHRS and CDR2 YFSETQ. CDR3 coding DNA: TGCGCCAGCAGCTCCGGGTTGTACCAAGAGACCCAGTACTTC. Protein product: CASSSGLYQETQYF.

This clonotype came up many times. The gene calls are TRBV7-2 and TRBJ1-2, with no clear D. Germline V gives CDR1 SGHTA, CDR2 FQGNSA. The length of the CDR3 is 14 residues. Trimming left V 5 bases short and J 3 bases short, with 13 bases between. The CDR3 loop is CASSPYTTDYGYTF. The CDR3 DNA follows: TGTGCCAGCAGCCCCTACACGACGGACTATGGCTACACCTTC.

This clonotype was seen many times. The chain is built from TRBV12-3 or TRBV12-4 and TRBJ2-3, with 14 bases fitting TRBD2. The CDR3 is 15 residues long. The J segment lost 7 bases and the V segment lost 3 bases, leaving 3 bases of the junction unmatched. In DNA, the CDR3 is TGTGCCAGCAGTTTGACTAGCGGGGGGGGTAATACGCAGTATTTT. Residues: CASSLTSGGGNTQYF.

This clonotype came up many times. J is TRBJ2-1 and V is TRBV20-1, with 15 nucleotides matching TRBD2. Germline assignment: CDR1 DFQATT and CDR2 SNEGSKA (reference sequence). With 5 bases clipped from V and 4 bases from J, the junction kept 3 bases outside the gene matches. There are 15 residues in the CDR3. CDR3 loop: CSAGGTSGRYNEQFF. The DNA of the CDR3 is TGCAGTGCTGGAGGGACTAGCGGGAGGTACAATGAGCAGTTCTTC.

The table lists this clonotype with many counts. The chain employs TRBV10-1 and TRBJ2-1, with 8 bases that match TRBD2. Trimming at V came to 4 bases and at J to 9 bases, leaving 5 bases not matched to a gene. CDR1 WNHNN and CDR2 SYGVQD come from the germline V gene (reference sequence). CDR3 length: 13 residues. The CDR3 DNA reads as TGCGCCAGCAGTGGGACTAGCAAAACTGAGCAGTTCTTC. Translation gives CASSGTSKTEQFF.

The sample holds many counts of this clonotype. The rearrangement links TRBV2 to TRBJ1-5; possibly TRBD1 for D (5 bases). V was cut by 7 bases and J by 5 bases, with 15 bases left in between. This CDR3 is 14 amino acids long. Germline lookup yields CDR1 SNHLY and CDR2 FYNNEI. The CDR3 sequence: CASKGQGFYQPQHF. CDR3 sequence (DNA): TGTGCCAGCAAAGGGCAGGGATTTTATCAGCCCCAGCATTTT.

Of note for this clonotype: A much larger clone differs from this one at a single base, so this may be a read error. This chain joins TRBV7-3 and TRBJ1-5, with D possibly matching TRBD1 (6 bases). The CDR3 contains 14 residues. The germline gives CDR1 SGHTA, CDR2 FQGTGA. CDR3: CASSAGGGNQPQNF. The CDR3 DNA sequence: TGTGCCAGCAGCGCCGGGGGGGGCAATCAGCCCCAGAATTTT.

This clonotype was seen only a few times. J is TRBJ2-1 and V is TRBV18; D is possibly TRBD2 (6 bases). V was cut by 3 bases and J by 6 bases, with 15 bases left in between. Germline V gene data show CDR1 as KGHSH and CDR2 as LQKENI. The CDR3 length is 15 residues. For the CDR3, the DNA is TGTGCCAGCTCACCTCCCCATAGGGGAGGCAATGAGCAGTTCTTC. This sequence encodes CASSPPHRGGNEQFF.

The sample holds many counts of this clonotype. The rearrangement links TRBV5-1 to TRBJ1-1; TRBD1 might be the D (5 bases). The CDR3 is made up of 14 amino acids. The germline V and J ends were trimmed by 7 bases and 1 base, with 14 bases remaining between them. Germline V lookup: CDR1 SGHRS, CDR2 YFSETQ. CDR3 DNA: TGCGCCAGCCGCTGGACGGGGGGGAACACTGAAGCTTTCTTT. Translating it yields CASRWTGGNTEAFF. The variable domain in full, with the rest retrieved from reference TRBV5-1 and TRBJ1-1, is KAGVTQTPRYLIKTRGQQVTLSCSPISGHRSVSWYQQTPGQGLQFLFEYFSETQRNKGNFPGRFSGRQFSNSRSEMNVSTLELGDSALYLCASRWTGGNTEAFFGQGTRLTVV.

In its sample, this clonotype was seen many times. The genes are TRBV5-5 and TRBJ1-1, with a possible D match to TRBD1 (5 bases). V lost 4 bases and J 7 bases, leaving 17 bases between the germline ends. This CDR3 is built from 14 residues. Germline V gene sequence: CDR1 SGHKS, CDR2 YYEKEE (reference sequence). The CDR3 DNA follows: TGTGCCAGCAGCCAGACAGCGGAGGCTGGTGAAGCTTTCTTT. Its translation is CASSQTAEAGEAFF.

There are a few counts of this clonotype. An end of the junction differs from the germline gene, which may be a read error. V and J are TRBV3-1 and TRBJ2-1; 15 positions agree with TRBD2. The CDR3 loop spans 19 amino acids. Germline CDR1 and CDR2: LGHDT and YNNKEL (reference sequence). The CDR3 DNA sequence: TGTGCCAGCGTCGCGGGGAGGACTAGCGGGAGGGCTACCTACAATGAGAAGTTCTTC. Translation gives CASVAGRTSGRATYNEKFF.